This T cell receptor beta chain was found in a study of Ad26.COV2.S vaccination and SARS-CoV-2 variants. General study results and limits: The breadth of spike-specific CD8+ and CD4+ T cell responses after vaccination was reportedly substantial.

Treatment meaning: roughly 20 received Ad26.COV2.S at low or high dose, single or two shots; 5 received placebo; per-sample allocation not given. All samples were drawn on day 63, counting from the first vaccine or placebo injection. Repertoires were generated with immunoSEQ multiplex PCR, while TCRdb's copy carries only in-frame clones and drops some. The sample lists around 380,000 clones; around 85% were seen once. Turning to this clone: Its target is unknown.

V lost 0 bases and J lost 2, with 11 bases in between. The CDR3 contains 16 residues. Germline CDR1 and CDR2: SGHAT and FQNNGV. This sequence joins TRBV11-2 and TRBJ2-1, with D possibly matching TRBD2 (6 bases). The sample in question was peripheral blood, obtained in a trial of Ad26.COV2.S vaccine versus placebo. This sequence originates from a person between 18 and 60 years old who received the Ad26.COV2.S COVID-19 vaccine or a placebo. CDR3 loop: CASSLERGFAYNEQFF. CDR3 nucleotides: TGTGCCAGCAGCTTAGAGCGGGGTTTCGCCTACAATGAGCAGTTCTTC.